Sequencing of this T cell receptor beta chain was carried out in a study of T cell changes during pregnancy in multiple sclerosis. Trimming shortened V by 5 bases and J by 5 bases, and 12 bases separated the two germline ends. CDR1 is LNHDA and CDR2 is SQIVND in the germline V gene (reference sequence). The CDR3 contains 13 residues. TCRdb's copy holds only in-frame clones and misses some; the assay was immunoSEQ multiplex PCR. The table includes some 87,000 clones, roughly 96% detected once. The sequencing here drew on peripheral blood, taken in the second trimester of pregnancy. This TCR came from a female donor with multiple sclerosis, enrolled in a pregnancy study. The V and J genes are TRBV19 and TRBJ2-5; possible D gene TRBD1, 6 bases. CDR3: CASSAWGRETQYF. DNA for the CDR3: TGTGCCAGTAGTGCCTGGGGGCGTGAGACCCAGTACTTC.